This record looks at one T cell receptor (beta chain) sequence and its context. This sample was included in a study of blood T cell repertoires in COVID-19. Trimming removed 6 bases at V and 2 bases at J, with 16 bases between. The CDR3 is 16 residues long. From germline, CDR1 is SGHTA and CDR2 FQGNSA. Produced via immunoSEQ multiplex PCR; TCRdb's table is partial and in-frame only. The data contain about 350,000 clones, 89% of them singletons. This clonotype was sampled from a woman aged 55-70 years with COVID-19, enrolled during active disease. The V and J genes are TRBV7-2 and TRBJ2-2; D is unclear. Input material: peripheral blood. CDR3 in DNA: TGTGCCAGCAGAATCGGAACAACTACTAACACCGGGGAGCTGTTTTTT. It codes for CASRIGTTTNTGELFF.